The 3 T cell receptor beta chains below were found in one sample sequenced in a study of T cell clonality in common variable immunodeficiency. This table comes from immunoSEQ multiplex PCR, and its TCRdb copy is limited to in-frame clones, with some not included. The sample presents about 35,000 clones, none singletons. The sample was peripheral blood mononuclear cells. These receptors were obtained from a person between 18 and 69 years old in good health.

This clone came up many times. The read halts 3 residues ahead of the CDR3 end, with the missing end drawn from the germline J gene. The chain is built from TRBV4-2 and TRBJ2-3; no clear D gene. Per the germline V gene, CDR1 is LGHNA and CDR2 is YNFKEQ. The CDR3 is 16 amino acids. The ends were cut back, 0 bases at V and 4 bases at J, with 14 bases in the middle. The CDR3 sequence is CASSQDFLQNADTQYF. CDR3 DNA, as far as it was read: TGTGCCAGCAGCCAAGACTTTCTACAGAACGCAGATACG.

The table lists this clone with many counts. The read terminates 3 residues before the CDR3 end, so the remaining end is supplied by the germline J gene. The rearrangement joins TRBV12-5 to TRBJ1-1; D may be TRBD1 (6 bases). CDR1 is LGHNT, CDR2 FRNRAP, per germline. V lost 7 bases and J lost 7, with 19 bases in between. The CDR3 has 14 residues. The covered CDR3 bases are TGTGCTAGTGCCGGGACATCGAGGAAGAGTGAA. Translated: CASAGTSRKSE. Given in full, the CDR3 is CASAGTSRKSEAFF.

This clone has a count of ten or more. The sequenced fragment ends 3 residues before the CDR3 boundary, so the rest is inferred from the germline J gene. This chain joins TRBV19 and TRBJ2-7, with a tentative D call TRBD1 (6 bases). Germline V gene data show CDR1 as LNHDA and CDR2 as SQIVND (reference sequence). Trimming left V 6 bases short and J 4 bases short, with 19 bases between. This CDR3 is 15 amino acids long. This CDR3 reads CASRPTGFLGYEQYF. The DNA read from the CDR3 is TGTGCCAGTAGACCCACAGGGTTTCTAGGGTACGAG.